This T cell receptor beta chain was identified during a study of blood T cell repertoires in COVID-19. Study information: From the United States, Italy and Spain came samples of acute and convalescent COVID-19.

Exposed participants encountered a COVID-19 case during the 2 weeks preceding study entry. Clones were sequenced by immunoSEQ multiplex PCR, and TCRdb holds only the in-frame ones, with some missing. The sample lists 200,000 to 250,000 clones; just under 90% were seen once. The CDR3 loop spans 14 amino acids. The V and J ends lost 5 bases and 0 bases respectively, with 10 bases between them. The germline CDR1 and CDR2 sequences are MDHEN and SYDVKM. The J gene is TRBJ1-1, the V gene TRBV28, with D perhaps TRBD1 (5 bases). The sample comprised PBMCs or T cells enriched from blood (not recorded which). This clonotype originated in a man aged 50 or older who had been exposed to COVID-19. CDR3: CASSTQDMNTEAFF. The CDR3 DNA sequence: TGTGCCAGCAGTACCCAGGACATGAACACTGAAGCTTTCTTT.